Below are 27 T cell receptor beta chains sequenced from a single sample in a study of cytomegalovirus exposure and HLA in healthy donors. The PCR was carried out with 60 Vbeta primers and 13 Jbeta primers. Clones were read by immunoSEQ multiplex PCR, and TCRdb kept only the in-frame ones, dropping some. Found here are around 150,000 clones, approximately 83% of them singletons; the top ten hold 1.5% to 2%. The specimen was PBMCs. The receptors were sampled from a woman between 40 and 55 years old in good health and CMV-seronegative.

The chain uses TRBV29-1 and TRBJ1-2; 12 bases align to TRBD1. CDR1 is SQVTM, CDR2 ANQGSEA, per germline. CDR3 length: 14 residues. The V and J ends lost 5 bases and 4 bases, in that order; junction bases with no gene match: 5. CDR3 loop: CSVSGQGALYGYTF. The CDR3 region has the DNA TGCAGCGTTTCGGGACAGGGGGCACTCTATGGCTACACCTTC.

This clone was detected a few times. The V call is TRBV27, the J call TRBJ2-1, with D possibly being TRBD2 (5 bases). Trimming shortened V by 4 bases and J by 5 bases, and 18 bases separated the two germline ends. The CDR3 is 16 amino acids. Germline lookup yields CDR1 MNHEY and CDR2 SMNVEV (reference sequence). The CDR3 nucleotides read TGTGCCAGCAGTTGGGCCGAGGGTATTTACCACAATGAGCAGTTCTTC. Protein product: CASSWAEGIYHNEQFF.

The rearrangement joins TRBV28 to TRBJ2-3; 7 nucleotides match TRBD2. Germline V gene data show CDR1 as MDHEN and CDR2 as SYDVKM. With 11 bases clipped from V and 1 base from J, the junction kept 15 bases outside the gene matches. The CDR3 consists of 16 residues. CDR3 nucleotide sequence: TGTGCCGGCCAGCCGGCGGGAGCTTGGGGCACAGATACGCAGTATTTT. Encoded protein: CAGQPAGAWGTDTQYF.

This chain joins TRBV29-1 and TRBJ1-1; no clear D. The CDR3 contains 11 residues. The V and J ends lost 3 bases and 8 bases respectively, with 10 bases between them. Germline CDR1 SQVTM, CDR2 ANQGSEA. The CDR3 here is CSVDAGREAFF. The CDR3 DNA reads as TGCAGCGTTGACGCAGGTCGGGAAGCTTTCTTT.

The chain carries TRBV19 and TRBJ1-4; no firm D call. This CDR3 has 14 amino acids. Germline V gene data show CDR1 as LNHDA and CDR2 as SQIVND (reference sequence). Trimming removed 7 bases at V and 0 bases at J, with 9 bases between. The CDR3 protein is CASTKHATNEKLFF. In nucleotides, the CDR3 is TGTGCCAGTACCAAACATGCAACTAATGAAAAACTGTTTTTT. Based on the CDR3 plus reference TRBV19 and TRBJ1-4, the full variable domain is DGGITQSPKYLFRKEGQNVTLSCEQNLNHDAMYWYRQDPGQGLRLIYYSQIVNDFQKGDIAEGYSVSREKKESFPLTVTSAQKNPTAFYLCASTKHATNEKLFFGSGTQLSVL.

The rearrangement joins TRBV7-9 to TRBJ2-3; TRBD2 aligns across 12 bases. After removal of 5 bases from V and 4 bases from J, the junction contained 4 bases not matched to a gene. Germline values: CDR1 SEHNR, CDR2 FQNEAQ (reference sequence). The length of the CDR3 is 15 residues. The chain's CDR3 is CASSRLAGAADTQYF. The CDR3, as DNA: TGTGCCAGCAGCCGACTAGCGGGGGCTGCAGATACGCAGTATTTT.

The CDR3 DNA reads TGCGCCAGCAGCCTAGTAGGCGGCCAGCCCCAGCATTTT. This codes for CASSLVGGQPQHF. This rearrangement joins TRBV4-1 to TRBJ1-5, with D unresolved. Deletions cut 4 bases from V and 7 bases from J, with 11 bases between. Germline assignment: CDR1 MGHRA and CDR2 YSYEKL. This CDR3 is 13 amino acids long.

The CDR3 region is CASSEGSGAYNEQFF. CDR3 DNA sequence: TGTGCCAGCAGTGAAGGTAGCGGAGCATACAATGAGCAGTTCTTC. The V gene is TRBV2, the J gene TRBJ2-1; maybe TRBD2 (6 bases). The CDR3 runs 15 residues. Per germline, CDR1 SNHLY and CDR2 FYNNEI. Trimming removed 1 base from V and 4 bases from J, with 11 bases in between. Combining the CDR3 with reference TRBV2 and TRBJ2-1 gives the whole variable domain EPEVTQTPSHQVTQMGQEVILRCVPISNHLYFYWYRQILGQKVEFLVSFYNNEISEKSEIFDDQFSVERPDGSNFTLKIRSTKLEDSAMYFCASSEGSGAYNEQFFGPGTRLTVL.

In nucleotides, the CDR3 is TGTGCCAGCAGGCGGGCTAGCGGGGGGGATTGGGAGCAGTACTTC. Its translation: CASRRASGGDWEQYF. V usage is TRBV28 and J usage is TRBJ2-7; TRBD2 matches 12 bases. CDR3 size: 15 residues. The V gene's germline CDR1 is MDHEN and CDR2 SYDVKM. V was pared by 6 bases and J by 7 bases, with 10 bases of the junction left unmatched.

The chain couples TRBV10-3 to TRBJ1-2; maybe TRBD1 (6 bases). The CDR3 has 12 residues. Germline V gene sequence: CDR1 ENHRY, CDR2 SYGVKD. V dropped 3 bases and J dropped 8 bases, with 10 bases sitting between them. The CDR3 DNA follows: TGTGCCATCAGTGACAGGGGAGGGGGCTACACCTTC. This gives the protein CAISDRGGGYTF.

The rearrangement links TRBV27 to TRBJ1-3; 9 bases line up with TRBD1. Germline assignment: CDR1 MNHEY and CDR2 SMNVEV (reference sequence). J gave up 5 bases and V 10 bases, and 15 bases lay outside the gene matches. The CDR3 contains 16 residues. CDR3 sequence: CATKSLTGTGRNTIYF. The CDR3 DNA reads as TGTGCCACGAAAAGCCTAACCGGGACAGGGAGAAACACCATATATTTT.

J is TRBJ2-6 and V is TRBV4-1; D is undetermined. Per germline, CDR1 MGHRA and CDR2 YSYEKL. The CDR3 contains 18 residues. V was cut by 0 bases and J by 0 bases, with 12 bases left in between. The CDR3 here is CASSQDPPVASGANVLTF. CDR3 in DNA: TGCGCCAGCAGCCAAGACCCACCTGTGGCCTCTGGGGCCAACGTCCTGACTTTC.

The chain links TRBV4-1 to TRBJ1-1; no clear D. This CDR3 is built from 14 residues. Germline CDR1 is MGHRA and CDR2 is YSYEKL. The ends were cut back, 3 bases at V and 11 bases at J, with 19 bases in the middle. Here the CDR3 reads CASSQRTKKEGAFF. As DNA, the CDR3 is TGCGCCAGCAGCCAGCGGACTAAAAAAGAAGGGGCTTTCTTT.

V gene TRBV11-2 combines with J gene TRBJ1-4; D gene uncertain. CDR1 is SGHAT, CDR2 FQNNGV, per germline. The CDR3 covers 14 residues. V was shortened by 2 bases and J by 4 bases, with 8 bases between the two germline ends. The CDR3 region is CASSLSGFNEKLFF. In nucleotides, the CDR3 is TGTGCCAGCAGCTTATCAGGCTTTAATGAAAAACTGTTTTTT.

The chain joins TRBV29-1 to TRBJ1-2; no firm D call. Trimming stripped 2 bases from V and 2 bases from J, with 12 bases between. Germline V lookup: CDR1 SQVTM, CDR2 ANQGSEA. CDR3 length equals 14 residues. The CDR3 sequence is CSVELAFGNYGYTF. CDR3 bases: TGCAGCGTTGAACTCGCGTTCGGGAACTATGGCTACACCTTC.

The chain is built from TRBV28 and TRBJ1-5, with no clear D. Germline V gene data show CDR1 as MDHEN and CDR2 as SYDVKM. V lost 3 bases, J lost 5 bases, and 23 bases lay in between. This CDR3 comprises 18 residues. The CDR3, as DNA: TGTGCCAGCAGTTTGGCAAAATCACTAGTCCGCGCATATCAGCCCCAGCATTTT. Protein sequence: CASSLAKSLVRAYQPQHF.

V usage is TRBV6-1 and J usage is TRBJ1-4; 9 bases match TRBD1. The CDR3 is 15 amino acids. Germline assignment: CDR1 MNHNS and CDR2 SASEGT. J was trimmed by 6 bases and V by 1 base; bases with no gene match: 3. The CDR3 region is CASSEDGTGYEKLFF. DNA of the CDR3: TGTGCCAGCAGTGAAGACGGGACAGGGTATGAAAAACTGTTTTTT.

V and J are TRBV10-3 and TRBJ2-7; D unresolved. Germline V gene data show CDR1 as ENHRY and CDR2 as SYGVKD. The CDR3 sequence is 15 residues long. V was shortened by 4 bases and J by 5 bases, with 18 bases between the two germline ends. CDR3 nucleotides: TGTGCCATCAGTGTGGAGAATAATATTAAGGACGAGCAGTACTTC. Protein product: CAISVENNIKDEQYF.

The genes are TRBV5-1 and TRBJ2-3; TRBD1 matches 7 bases. Germline CDR1 SGHRS, CDR2 YFSETQ. The J segment lost 2 bases and the V segment lost 4 bases, leaving 4 bases of the junction unmatched. This CDR3 spans 14 amino acids. This chain's CDR3 is CASSNGQATDTQYF. Written as DNA, the CDR3 is TGCGCCAGCAGCAACGGACAGGCCACAGATACGCAGTATTTT. Filled out from reference TRBV5-1 and TRBJ2-3, the complete variable domain reads KAGVTQTPRYLIKTRGQQVTLSCSPISGHRSVSWYQQTPGQGLQFLFEYFSETQRNKGNFPGRFSGRQFSNSRSEMNVSTLELGDSALYLCASSNGQATDTQYFGPGTRLTVL.

The J gene is TRBJ2-7, the V gene TRBV28, with 8 bases identical to TRBD1. V shed 4 bases, J shed 3 bases, and the junction held 2 bases outside the gene matches. The CDR3 covers 13 residues. The germline CDR1 and CDR2 sequences are MDHEN and SYDVKM. The CDR3 coding sequence is TGTGCCAGCAGTTGGACAGGGAGCTACGAGCAGTACTTC. It codes for CASSWTGSYEQYF.

The chain couples TRBV6-1 to TRBJ2-1, with D maybe TRBD1 (6 bases). V lost 5 bases to trimming and J lost 10 bases, with 12 bases between them. Per germline, CDR1 MNHNS and CDR2 SASEGT. This CDR3 is built from 12 residues. CDR3 in amino acids: CASSSRGYEQFF. Written as DNA, the CDR3 is TGTGCCAGCAGTTCTAGGGGGTACGAGCAGTTCTTC.

The chain carries TRBV6-6 and TRBJ1-1; D ambiguous. V lost 2 bases to trimming and J lost 4 bases, with 8 bases between them. In germline, CDR1 is MNHNY, CDR2 SVGAGI (reference sequence). The CDR3 runs 13 residues. CDR3 sequence: CASSYVESTEAFF. CDR3 DNA sequence: TGTGCCAGCAGTTACGTTGAGAGCACTGAAGCTTTCTTT.

The chain joins TRBV4-1 to TRBJ1-4, with TRBD1 identical over 7 bases. This CDR3 spans 18 amino acids. The germline V gene has CDR1 MGHRA and CDR2 YSYEKL. With 8 bases clipped from V and 7 bases from J, the junction kept 22 bases outside the gene matches. The CDR3 region is CASGPRGTALNPGEKLFF. The CDR3 region has the DNA TGCGCCAGCGGCCCTCGGGGGACAGCCTTAAATCCGGGTGAAAAACTGTTTTTT.

J is TRBJ1-1 and V is TRBV7-2; no firm D call. CDR1 is SGHTA and CDR2 is FQGNSA in the germline V gene. The CDR3 contains 14 residues. Trimming took off 5 bases at V and 3 bases at J, with 13 bases between the two ends. For the CDR3, the DNA is TGTGCCAGCAGCCTACCCCCGGCGGACACTGAAGCTTTCTTT. It encodes CASSLPPADTEAFF.

The chain joins TRBV4-1 to TRBJ1-2; the match to TRBD1 covers 8 bases. CDR3 length: 14 residues. With 4 bases clipped from V and 8 bases from J, the junction kept 9 bases outside the gene matches. The germline CDR1 and CDR2 sequences are MGHRA and YSYEKL. This CDR3 is CASSRSTGTGGYTF. The CDR3 DNA is TGCGCCAGCAGCCGGAGCACCGGGACAGGAGGCTACACCTTC.

This chain uses TRBV6-5 with TRBJ2-1; possibly TRBD2 for D (5 bases). The CDR3 extends over 13 amino acids. The V gene lost 2 bases and the J gene lost 11 bases, with 13 bases spanning the gap. CDR1 and CDR2 from the germline V gene are MNHEY and SVGAGI. The CDR3 region has the DNA TGTGCCAGCAGTTACGAGGGCAGGAAGAAGCAGTTCTTC. It codes for CASSYEGRKKQFF.

The chain is built from TRBV5-5 and TRBJ2-3; 12 bases agree with TRBD2. With 4 bases clipped from V and 5 bases from J, the junction kept 8 bases outside the gene matches. The CDR3 totals 16 residues. Germline-derived CDR1 and CDR2 are SGHKS and YYEKEE (reference sequence). The CDR3 loop reads CASSTSGGPPGDTQYF. CDR3 nucleotides: TGTGCCAGCAGCACTAGCGGGGGGCCCCCCGGAGATACGCAGTATTTT.